This T cell receptor (beta chain) was retrieved from a study of T-cell reconstitution after alpha-beta-depleted transplantation in children. TCRbeta library preparation incorporated unique molecular identifiers. TCRdb re-analysed the PCR reads in MiXCR, keeping a single row per CDR3 protein. The sample gives 500,000 or so distinct CDR3 sequences, 30% to 35% of which show up once; approximately 2.3% is in the top ten. This clonotype showed up just a few times. Specimen: PBMCs from the stem cell graft donor, collected from the stem cell graft. This TCR was recovered from a human donor who donated a stem cell graft to a child with aplastic anemia.

This CDR3 is CASSVGGRIYEQYF. CDR3 in DNA: TGTGCCAGCAGCGTAGGGGGCCGTATCTACGAGCAGTACTTC. This chain uses TRBV5-4 with TRBJ2-7; TRBD1 matches at 7 bases. Germline V gene sequence: CDR1 SGHNT, CDR2 YYREEE (reference sequence). There are 14 residues in the CDR3. The junction had 7 bases not matched to a gene; V was cut back by 4 bases and J by 3 bases. Full variable domain (outside the CDR3, taken from reference TRBV5-4 and TRBJ2-7): ETGVTQSPTHLIKTRGQQVTLRCSSQSGHNTVSWYQQALGQGPQFIFQYYREEENGRGNFPPRFSGLQFPNYSSELNVNALELDDSALYLCASSVGGRIYEQYFGPGTRLTVT.